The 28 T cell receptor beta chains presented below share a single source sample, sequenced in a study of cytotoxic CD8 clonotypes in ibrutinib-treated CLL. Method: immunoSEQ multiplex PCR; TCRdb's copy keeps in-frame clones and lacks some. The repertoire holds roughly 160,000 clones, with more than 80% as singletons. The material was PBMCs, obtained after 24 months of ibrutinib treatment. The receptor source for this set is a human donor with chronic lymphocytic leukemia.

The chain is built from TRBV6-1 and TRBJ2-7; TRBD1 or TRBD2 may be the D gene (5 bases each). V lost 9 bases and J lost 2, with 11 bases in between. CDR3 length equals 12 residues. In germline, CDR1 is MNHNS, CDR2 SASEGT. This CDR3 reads CASRDGAYEQYF. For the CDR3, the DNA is TGTGCCAGTAGGGACGGGGCCTACGAGCAGTACTTC.

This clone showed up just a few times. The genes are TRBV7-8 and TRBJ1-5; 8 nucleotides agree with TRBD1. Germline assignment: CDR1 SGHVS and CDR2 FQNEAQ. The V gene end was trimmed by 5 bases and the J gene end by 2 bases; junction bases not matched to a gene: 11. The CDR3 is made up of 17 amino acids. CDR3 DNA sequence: TGTGCCAGCAGCCCCCGGGACAGGTTGCGGGGCAATCAGCCCCAGCATTTT. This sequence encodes CASSPRDRLRGNQPQHF.

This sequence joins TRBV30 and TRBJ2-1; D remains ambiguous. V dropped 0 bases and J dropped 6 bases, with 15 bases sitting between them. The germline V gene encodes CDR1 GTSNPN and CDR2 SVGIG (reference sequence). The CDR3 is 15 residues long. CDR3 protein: CAWSVGNFGSNEQFF. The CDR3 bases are TGTGCCTGGAGTGTAGGTAACTTTGGCTCCAATGAGCAGTTCTTC.

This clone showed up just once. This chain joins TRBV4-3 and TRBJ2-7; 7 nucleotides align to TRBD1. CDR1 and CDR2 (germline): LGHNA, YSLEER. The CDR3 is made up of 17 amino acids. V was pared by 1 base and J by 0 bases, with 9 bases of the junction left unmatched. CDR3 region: CASSQGIEDRNSYEQYF. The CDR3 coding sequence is TGCGCCAGCAGCCAAGGAATTGAGGACAGGAACTCCTACGAGCAGTACTTC.

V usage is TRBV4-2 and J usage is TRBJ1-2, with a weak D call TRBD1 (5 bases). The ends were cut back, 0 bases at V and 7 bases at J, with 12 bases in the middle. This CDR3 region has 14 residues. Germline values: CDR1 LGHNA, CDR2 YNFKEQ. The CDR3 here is CASSQDPSGGGYTF. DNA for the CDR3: TGTGCCAGCAGCCAAGATCCCAGCGGGGGTGGCTACACCTTC.

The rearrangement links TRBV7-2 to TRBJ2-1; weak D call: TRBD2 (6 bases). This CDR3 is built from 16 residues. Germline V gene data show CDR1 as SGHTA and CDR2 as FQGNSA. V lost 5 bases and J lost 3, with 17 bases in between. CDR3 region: CASSQQLALDYNEQFF. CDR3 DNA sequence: TGTGCCAGCAGCCAACAACTAGCTTTGGACTACAATGAGCAGTTCTTC.

CDR3 in DNA: TGTGCCAGTAGGACCAGACAGGGGGAGAGGATCCAGTACTTC. It translates to CASRTRQGERIQYF. The gene calls are TRBV19 and TRBJ2-5, with 9 bases that match TRBD1. The V gene end was trimmed by 6 bases and the J gene end by 10 bases; junction bases not matched to a gene: 12. CDR1 and CDR2 from the germline V gene are LNHDA and SQIVND (reference sequence). The CDR3 length is 14 residues.

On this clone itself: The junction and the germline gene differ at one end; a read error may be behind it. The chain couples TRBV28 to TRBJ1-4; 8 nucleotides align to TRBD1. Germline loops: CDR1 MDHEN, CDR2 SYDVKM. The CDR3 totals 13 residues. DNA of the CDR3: TGTGCTAGCAGGGGGCCAGGGGAAGAAAAACTGTTTTTT. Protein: CASRGPGEEKLFF.

CDR3 loop: CAWSMDRGVTDTQYF. CDR3 DNA sequence: TGTGCCTGGAGCATGGACAGGGGAGTGACAGATACGCAGTATTTT. The V call is TRBV30, the J call TRBJ2-3; TRBD1 agrees at 9 bases. V trimming: 3 bases; J trimming: 3 bases; junction bases outside the gene matches: 7. Looked up from germline, CDR1 is GTSNPN and CDR2 is SVGIG (reference sequence). CDR3 length equals 15 residues.

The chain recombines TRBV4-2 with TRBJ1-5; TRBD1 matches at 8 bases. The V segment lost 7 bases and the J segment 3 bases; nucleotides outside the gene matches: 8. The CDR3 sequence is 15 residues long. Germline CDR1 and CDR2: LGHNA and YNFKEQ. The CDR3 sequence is CASKPKDRVNQPQHF. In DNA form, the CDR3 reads TGTGCCAGCAAACCGAAGGACAGGGTCAATCAGCCCCAGCATTTT.

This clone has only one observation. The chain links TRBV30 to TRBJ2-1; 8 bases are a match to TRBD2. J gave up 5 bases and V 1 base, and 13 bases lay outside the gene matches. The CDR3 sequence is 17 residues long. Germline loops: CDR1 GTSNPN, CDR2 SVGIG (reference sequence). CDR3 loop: CAWSGSISGSWNNEQFF. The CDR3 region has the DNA TGTGCCTGGAGTGGATCAATCAGCGGGAGTTGGAACAATGAGCAGTTCTTC.

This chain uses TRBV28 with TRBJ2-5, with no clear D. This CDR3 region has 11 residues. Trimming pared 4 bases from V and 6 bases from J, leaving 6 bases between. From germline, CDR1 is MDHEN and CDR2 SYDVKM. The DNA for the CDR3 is TGTGCCAGCAGTTCAGGTCAGACCCAGTACTTC. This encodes CASSSGQTQYF.

The CDR3 protein is CAWNRRRDYGYTF. CDR3 nucleotides: TGTGCCTGGAACCGAAGGAGGGACTATGGCTACACCTTC. This chain joins TRBV30 and TRBJ1-2; D not resolved. Trimming removed 4 bases at V and 3 bases at J, with 12 bases between. Per germline, CDR1 GTSNPN and CDR2 SVGIG (reference sequence). The CDR3 totals 13 residues.

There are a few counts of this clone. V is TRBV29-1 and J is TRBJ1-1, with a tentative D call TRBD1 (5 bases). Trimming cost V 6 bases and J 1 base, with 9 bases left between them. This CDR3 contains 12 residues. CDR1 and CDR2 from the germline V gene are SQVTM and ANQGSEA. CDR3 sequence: CSVQGKNTEAFF. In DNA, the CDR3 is TGCAGCGTCCAGGGAAAGAACACTGAAGCTTTCTTT.

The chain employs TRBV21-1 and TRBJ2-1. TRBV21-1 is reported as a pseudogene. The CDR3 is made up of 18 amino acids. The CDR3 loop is CASSKAVAAKSSYNEQFF. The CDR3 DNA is TGTGCCAGCAGCAAAGCCGTGGCCGCTAAAAGCTCCTACAATGAGCAGTTCTTC.

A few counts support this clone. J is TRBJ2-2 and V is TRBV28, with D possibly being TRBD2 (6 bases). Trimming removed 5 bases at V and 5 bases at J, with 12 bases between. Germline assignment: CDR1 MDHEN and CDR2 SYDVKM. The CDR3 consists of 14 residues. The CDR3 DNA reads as TGTGCCAGCAGTCCGGGAGTACAAACCGGGGAGCTGTTTTTT. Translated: CASSPGVQTGELFF.

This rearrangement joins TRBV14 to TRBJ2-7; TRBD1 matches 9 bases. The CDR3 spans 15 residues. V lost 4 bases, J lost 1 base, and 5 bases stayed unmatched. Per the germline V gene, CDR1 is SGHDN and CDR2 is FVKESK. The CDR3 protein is CASSPGTGRSYEQYF. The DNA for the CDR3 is TGTGCCAGCAGCCCCGGGACAGGGAGATCCTACGAGCAGTACTTC.

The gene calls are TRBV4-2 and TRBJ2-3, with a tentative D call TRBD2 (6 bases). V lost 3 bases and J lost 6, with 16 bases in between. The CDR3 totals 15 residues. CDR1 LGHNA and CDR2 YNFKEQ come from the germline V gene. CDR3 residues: CASSQDRARGDTQYF. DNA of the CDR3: TGTGCCAGCAGCCAGGATAGGGCACGGGGGGATACGCAGTATTTT.

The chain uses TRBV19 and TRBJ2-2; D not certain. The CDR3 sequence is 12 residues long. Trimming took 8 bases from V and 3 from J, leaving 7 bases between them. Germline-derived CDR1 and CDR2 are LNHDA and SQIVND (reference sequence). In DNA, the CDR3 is TGTGCCAGTGGGATAGACACCGGGGAGCTGTTTTTT. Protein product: CASGIDTGELFF.

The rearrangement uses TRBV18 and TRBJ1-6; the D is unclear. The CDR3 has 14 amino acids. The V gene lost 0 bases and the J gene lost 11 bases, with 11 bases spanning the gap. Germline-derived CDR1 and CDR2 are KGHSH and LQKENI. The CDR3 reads CASSPPNSGTPLHF. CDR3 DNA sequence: TGTGCCAGCTCACCACCAAATTCGGGTACACCCCTCCACTTT.

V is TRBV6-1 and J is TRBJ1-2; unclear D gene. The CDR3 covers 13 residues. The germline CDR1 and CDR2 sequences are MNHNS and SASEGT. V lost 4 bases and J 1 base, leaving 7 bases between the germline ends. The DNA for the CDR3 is TGTGCCAGCAGTGGCGGACTTAACTATGGCTACACCTTC. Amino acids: CASSGGLNYGYTF.

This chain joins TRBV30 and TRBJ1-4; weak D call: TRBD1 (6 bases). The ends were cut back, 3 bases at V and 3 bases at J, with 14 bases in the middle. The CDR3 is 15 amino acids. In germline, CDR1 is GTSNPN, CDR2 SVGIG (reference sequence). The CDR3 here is CAWRPTGSANEKLFF. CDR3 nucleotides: TGTGCCTGGAGGCCCACAGGGTCCGCTAATGAAAAACTGTTTTTT. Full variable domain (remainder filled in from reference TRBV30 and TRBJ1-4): SQTIHQWPATLVQPVGSPLSLECTVEGTSNPNLYWYRQAAGRGLQLLFYSVGIGQISSEVPQNLSASRPQDRQFILSSKKLLLSDSGFYLCAWRPTGSANEKLFFGSGTQLSVL.

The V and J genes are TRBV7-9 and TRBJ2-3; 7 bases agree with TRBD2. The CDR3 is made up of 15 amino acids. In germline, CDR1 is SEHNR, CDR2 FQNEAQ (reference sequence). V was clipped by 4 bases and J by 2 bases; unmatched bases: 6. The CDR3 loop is CASSSPGGTTDTQYF. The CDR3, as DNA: TGTGCCAGCAGCTCCCCGGGGGGAACCACAGATACGCAGTATTTT.

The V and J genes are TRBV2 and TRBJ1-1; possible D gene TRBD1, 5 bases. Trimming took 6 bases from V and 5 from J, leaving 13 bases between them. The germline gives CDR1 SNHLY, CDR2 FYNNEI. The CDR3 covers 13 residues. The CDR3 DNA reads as TGTGCCAGCAGGCAGTTTCAGGGAACTGAAGCTTTCTTT. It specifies CASRQFQGTEAFF.

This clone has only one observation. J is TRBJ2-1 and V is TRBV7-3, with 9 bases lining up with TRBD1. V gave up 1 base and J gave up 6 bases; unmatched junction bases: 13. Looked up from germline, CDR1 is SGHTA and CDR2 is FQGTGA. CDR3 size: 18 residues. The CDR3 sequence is CASSLRGTGSLAPNEQFF. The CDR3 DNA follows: TGTGCCAGCAGCTTAAGGGGGACAGGGTCACTAGCCCCCAATGAGCAGTTCTTC.

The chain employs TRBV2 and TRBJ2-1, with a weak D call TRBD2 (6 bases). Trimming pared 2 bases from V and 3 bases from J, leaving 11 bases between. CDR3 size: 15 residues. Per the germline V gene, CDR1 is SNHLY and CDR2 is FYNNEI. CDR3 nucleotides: TGTGCCAGCAGTGAACGGGTGGGGGGCTACAATGAGCAGTTCTTC. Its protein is CASSERVGGYNEQFF.

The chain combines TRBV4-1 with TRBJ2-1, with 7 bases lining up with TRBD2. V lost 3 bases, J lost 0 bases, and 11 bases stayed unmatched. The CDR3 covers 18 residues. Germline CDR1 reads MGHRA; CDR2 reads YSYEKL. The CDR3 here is CASSQGRGLPSSYNEQFF. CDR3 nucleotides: TGCGCCAGCAGCCAGGGGAGGGGACTACCAAGCTCCTACAATGAGCAGTTCTTC.

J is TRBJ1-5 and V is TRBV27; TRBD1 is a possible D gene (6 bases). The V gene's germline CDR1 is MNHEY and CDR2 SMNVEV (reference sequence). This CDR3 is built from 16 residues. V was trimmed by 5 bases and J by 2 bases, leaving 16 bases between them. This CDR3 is CASSLTGIRGNQPQHF. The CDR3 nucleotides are TGTGCCAGCAGTCTAACAGGGATTAGGGGCAATCAGCCCCAGCATTTT.